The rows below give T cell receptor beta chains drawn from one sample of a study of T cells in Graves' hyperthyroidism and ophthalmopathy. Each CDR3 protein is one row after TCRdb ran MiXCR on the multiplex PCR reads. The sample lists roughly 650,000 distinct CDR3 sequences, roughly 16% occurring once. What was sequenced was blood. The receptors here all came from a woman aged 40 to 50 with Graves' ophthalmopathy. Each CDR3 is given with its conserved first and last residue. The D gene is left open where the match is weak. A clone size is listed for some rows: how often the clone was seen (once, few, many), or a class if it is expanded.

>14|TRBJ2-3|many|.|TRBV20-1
TGCAGTGCTATGACTAGACAGGGCACAGATACGCAGTATTTT
CSAMTRQGTDTQYF
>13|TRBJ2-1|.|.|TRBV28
TGTGCCGGCTGCGACCGGGGCTACAATGAGCAGTTCTTC
CAGCDRGYNEQFF
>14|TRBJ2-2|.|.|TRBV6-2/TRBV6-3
TGTGCCAGCAGTTACTCAGTGGCCGCCGGGGAGCTGTTTTTT
CASSYSVAAGELFF
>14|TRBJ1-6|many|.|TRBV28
TGTGCCAGCAGTTTAGCCGAGTGGAATTCACCCCTCCACTTT
CASSLAEWNSPLHF
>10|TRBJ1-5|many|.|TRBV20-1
TGCAGTGCTAGTGATCAGCCCCAGCATTTT
CSASDQPQHF
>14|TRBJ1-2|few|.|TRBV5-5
TGTGCCAGCAGCCAAGCGGACAGCGCGTATGGCTACACCTTC
CASSQADSAYGYTF
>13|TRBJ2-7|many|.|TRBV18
TGTGCCAGCTCACCTTATTCTAGCATCGAGCAGTACTTC
CASSPYSSIEQYF
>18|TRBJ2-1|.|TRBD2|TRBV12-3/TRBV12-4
TGTGCCAGCACCCCGGACTTAGCGGGGGGCCACGGATTCAATGAGCAGTTCTTC
CASTPDLAGGHGFNEQFF
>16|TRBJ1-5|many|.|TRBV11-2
TGTGCCAGCAGCTTAGATGGGGTTTCTAGCAATCAGCCCCAGCATTTT
CASSLDGVSSNQPQHF
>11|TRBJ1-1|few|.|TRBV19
TGTGCCACCACGTTAGGCACTGAAGCTTTCTTT
CATTLGTEAFF
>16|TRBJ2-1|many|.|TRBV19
TGTGCCAGTAGCCTAAAGGCGGGGCCCCCTTACAATGAGCAGTTCTTC
CASSLKAGPPYNEQFF
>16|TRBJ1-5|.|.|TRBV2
TGTGCCAGCAGCGGATACATAGGTATTAGCAATCAGCCCCAGCATTTT
CASSGYIGISNQPQHF
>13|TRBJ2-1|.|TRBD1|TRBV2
TGTGCCAGCAGTGGGGACAGGGGGGGTGAGCAGTTCTTC
CASSGDRGGEQFF